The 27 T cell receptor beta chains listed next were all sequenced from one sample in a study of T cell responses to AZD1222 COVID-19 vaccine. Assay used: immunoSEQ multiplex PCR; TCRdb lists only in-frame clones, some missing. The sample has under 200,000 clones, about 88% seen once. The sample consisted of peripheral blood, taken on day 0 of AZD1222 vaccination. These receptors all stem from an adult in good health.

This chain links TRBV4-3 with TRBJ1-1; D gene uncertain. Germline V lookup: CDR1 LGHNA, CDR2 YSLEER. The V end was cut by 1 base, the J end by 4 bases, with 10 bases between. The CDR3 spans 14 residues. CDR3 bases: TGCGCCAGCAGCCAAGGGCTTGAGAGCACTGAAGCTTTCTTT. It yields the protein CASSQGLESTEAFF.

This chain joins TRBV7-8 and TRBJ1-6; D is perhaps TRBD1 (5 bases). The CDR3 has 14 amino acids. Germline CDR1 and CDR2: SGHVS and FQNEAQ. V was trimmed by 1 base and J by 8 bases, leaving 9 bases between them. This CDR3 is CASSLGGTDSPLHF. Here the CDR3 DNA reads TGTGCCAGCAGCTTAGGAGGGACGGATTCACCCCTCCACTTT.

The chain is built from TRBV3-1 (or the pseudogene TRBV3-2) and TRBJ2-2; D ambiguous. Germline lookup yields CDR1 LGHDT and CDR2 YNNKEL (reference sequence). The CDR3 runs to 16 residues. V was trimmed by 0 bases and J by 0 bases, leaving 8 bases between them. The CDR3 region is CASSQDLSTNTGELFF. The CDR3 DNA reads TGTGCCAGCAGCCAAGATCTCAGTACGAACACCGGGGAGCTGTTTTTT.

The CDR3 nucleotides are TGCGCCAGCAGCCAAGAAGAGAGGCAGCCCCAGCATTTT. It codes for CASSQEERQPQHF. The genes are TRBV4-3 and TRBJ1-5, with D hard to call. Germline CDR1 reads LGHNA; CDR2 reads YSLEER. The CDR3 length is 13 residues. The germline V and J ends were trimmed by 0 bases and 7 bases, with 7 bases remaining between them.

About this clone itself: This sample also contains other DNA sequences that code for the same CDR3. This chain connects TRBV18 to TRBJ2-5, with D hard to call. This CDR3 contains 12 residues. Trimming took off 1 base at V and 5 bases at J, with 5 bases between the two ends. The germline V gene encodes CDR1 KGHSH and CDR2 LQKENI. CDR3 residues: CASSPRDETQYF. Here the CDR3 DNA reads TGTGCCAGCTCACCACGCGACGAGACCCAGTACTTC.

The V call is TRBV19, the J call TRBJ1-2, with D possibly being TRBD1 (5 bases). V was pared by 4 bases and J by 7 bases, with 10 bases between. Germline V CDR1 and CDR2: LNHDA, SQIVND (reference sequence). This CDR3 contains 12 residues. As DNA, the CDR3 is TGTGCCAGTAGTACTCTAGGGGCTGGCTACACCTTC. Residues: CASSTLGAGYTF.

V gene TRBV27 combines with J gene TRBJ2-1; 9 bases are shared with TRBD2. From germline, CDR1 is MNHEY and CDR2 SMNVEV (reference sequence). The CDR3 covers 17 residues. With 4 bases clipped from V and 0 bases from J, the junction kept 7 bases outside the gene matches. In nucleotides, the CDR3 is TGTGCCAGCAGTTCCCCGGGTAGCGGGAGCTCCTACAATGAGCAGTTCTTC. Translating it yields CASSSPGSGSSYNEQFF.

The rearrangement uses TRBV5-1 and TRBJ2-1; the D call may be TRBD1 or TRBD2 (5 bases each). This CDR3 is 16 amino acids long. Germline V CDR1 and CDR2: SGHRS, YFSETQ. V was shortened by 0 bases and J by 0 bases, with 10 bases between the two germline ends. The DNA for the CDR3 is TGCGCCAGCAGCTTGGTCGCAGGGAGCTCCTACAATGAGCAGTTCTTC. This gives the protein CASSLVAGSSYNEQFF.

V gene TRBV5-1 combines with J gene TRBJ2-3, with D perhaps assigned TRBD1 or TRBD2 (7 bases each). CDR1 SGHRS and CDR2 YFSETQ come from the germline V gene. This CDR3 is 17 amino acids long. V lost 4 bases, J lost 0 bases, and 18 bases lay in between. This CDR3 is CASSPSGGGLSTDTQYF. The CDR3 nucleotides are TGCGCCAGCAGCCCCTCAGGGGGAGGGCTCAGCACAGATACGCAGTATTTT.

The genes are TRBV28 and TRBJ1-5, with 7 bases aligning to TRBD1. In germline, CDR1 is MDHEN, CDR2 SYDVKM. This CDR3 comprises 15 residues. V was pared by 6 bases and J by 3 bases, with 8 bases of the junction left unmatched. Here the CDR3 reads CASSIVQGLNQPQHF. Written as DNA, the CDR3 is TGTGCCAGCAGCATAGTACAGGGGCTCAATCAGCCCCAGCATTTT.

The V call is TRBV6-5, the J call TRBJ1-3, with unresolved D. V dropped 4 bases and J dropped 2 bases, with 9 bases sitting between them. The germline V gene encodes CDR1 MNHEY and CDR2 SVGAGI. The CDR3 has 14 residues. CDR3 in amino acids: CASSSAGAGNTIYF. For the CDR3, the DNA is TGTGCCAGCAGTTCGGCTGGTGCTGGAAACACCATATATTTT.

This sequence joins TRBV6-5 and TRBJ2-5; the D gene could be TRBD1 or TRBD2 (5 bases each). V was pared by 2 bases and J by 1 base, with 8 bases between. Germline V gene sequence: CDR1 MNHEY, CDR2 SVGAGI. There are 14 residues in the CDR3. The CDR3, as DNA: TGTGCCAGCAGTTACGGGACCGCCCAAGAGACCCAGTACTTC. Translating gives CASSYGTAQETQYF.

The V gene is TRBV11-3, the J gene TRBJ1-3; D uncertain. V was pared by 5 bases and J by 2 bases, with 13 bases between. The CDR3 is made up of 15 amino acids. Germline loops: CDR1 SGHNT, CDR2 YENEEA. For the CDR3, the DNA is TGTGCCAGCAGCCCCGGGCACACCGCTGGAAACACCATATATTTT. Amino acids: CASSPGHTAGNTIYF.

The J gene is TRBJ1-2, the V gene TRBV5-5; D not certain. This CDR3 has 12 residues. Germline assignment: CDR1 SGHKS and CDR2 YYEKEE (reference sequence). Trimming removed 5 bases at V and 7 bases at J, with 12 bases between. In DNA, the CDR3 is TGTGCCAGCAGTTCACAAGACGCTGGCTACACCTTC. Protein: CASSSQDAGYTF.

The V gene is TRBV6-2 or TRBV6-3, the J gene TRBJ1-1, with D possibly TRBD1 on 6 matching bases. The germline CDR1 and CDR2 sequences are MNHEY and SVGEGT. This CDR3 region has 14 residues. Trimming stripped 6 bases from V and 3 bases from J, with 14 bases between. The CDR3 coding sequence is TGTGCCAGCAGCAACCCCGGGGGGCACACTGAAGCTTTCTTT. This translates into CASSNPGGHTEAFF.

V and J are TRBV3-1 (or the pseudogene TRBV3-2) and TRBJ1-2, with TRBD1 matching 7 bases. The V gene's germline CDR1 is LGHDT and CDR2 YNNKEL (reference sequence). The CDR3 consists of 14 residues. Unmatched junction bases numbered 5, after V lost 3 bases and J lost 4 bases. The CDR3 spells CASSHRQGIYGYTF. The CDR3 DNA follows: TGTGCCAGCAGCCACCGACAGGGAATCTATGGCTACACCTTC.

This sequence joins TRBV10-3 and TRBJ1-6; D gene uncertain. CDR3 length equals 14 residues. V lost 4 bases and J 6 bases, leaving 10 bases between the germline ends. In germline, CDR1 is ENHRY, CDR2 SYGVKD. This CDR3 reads CAISVGQTNSPLHF. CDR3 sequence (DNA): TGTGCCATCAGTGTAGGTCAGACTAATTCACCCCTCCACTTT.

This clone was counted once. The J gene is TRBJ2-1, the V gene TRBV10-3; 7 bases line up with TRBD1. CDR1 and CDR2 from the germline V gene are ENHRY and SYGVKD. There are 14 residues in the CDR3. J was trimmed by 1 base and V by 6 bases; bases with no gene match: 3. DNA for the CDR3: TGTGCCATCAGGGGGACAGATTCCTACAATGAGCAGTTCTTC. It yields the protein CAIRGTDSYNEQFF.

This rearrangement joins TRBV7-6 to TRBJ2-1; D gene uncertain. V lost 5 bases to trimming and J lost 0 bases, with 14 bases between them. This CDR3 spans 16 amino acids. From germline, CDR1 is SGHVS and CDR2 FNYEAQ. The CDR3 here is CASSLEAHSSYNEQFF. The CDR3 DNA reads TGTGCCAGCAGCCTAGAGGCCCACAGCTCCTACAATGAGCAGTTCTTC.

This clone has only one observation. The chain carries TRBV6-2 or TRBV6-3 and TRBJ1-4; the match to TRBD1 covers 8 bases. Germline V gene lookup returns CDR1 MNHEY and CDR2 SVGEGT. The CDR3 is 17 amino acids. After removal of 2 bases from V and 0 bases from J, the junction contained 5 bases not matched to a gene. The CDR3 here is CASSYPRQGTTNEKLFF. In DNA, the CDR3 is TGTGCCAGCAGTTACCCGAGACAGGGGACAACTAATGAAAAACTGTTTTTT.

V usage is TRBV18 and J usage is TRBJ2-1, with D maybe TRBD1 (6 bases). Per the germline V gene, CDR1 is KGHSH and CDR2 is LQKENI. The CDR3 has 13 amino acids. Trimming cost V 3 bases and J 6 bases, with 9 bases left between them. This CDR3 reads CASSPTGGNEQFF. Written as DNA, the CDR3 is TGTGCCAGCTCACCGACAGGCGGCAATGAGCAGTTCTTC.

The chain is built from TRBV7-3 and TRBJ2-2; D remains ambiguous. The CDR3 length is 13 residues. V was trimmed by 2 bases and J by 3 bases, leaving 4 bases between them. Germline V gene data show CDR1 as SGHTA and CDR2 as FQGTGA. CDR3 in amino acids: CASSLWDTGELFF. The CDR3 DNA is TGTGCCAGCAGCTTATGGGACACCGGGGAGCTGTTTTTT.

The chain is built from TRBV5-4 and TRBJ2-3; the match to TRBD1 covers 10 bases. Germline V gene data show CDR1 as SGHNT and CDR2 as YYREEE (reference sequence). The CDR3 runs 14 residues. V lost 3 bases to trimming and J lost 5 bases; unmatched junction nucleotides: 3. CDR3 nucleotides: TGTGCCAGCAGCTCGGGACAGGGGAGAGATACGCAGTATTTT. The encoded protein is CASSSGQGRDTQYF.

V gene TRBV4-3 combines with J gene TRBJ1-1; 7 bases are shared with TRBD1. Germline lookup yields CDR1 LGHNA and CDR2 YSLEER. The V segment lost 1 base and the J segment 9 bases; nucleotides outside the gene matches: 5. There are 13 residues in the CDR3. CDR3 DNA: TGCGCCAGCAGCCAAGCACGGGACAGCAAAGCTTTCTTT. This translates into CASSQARDSKAFF.

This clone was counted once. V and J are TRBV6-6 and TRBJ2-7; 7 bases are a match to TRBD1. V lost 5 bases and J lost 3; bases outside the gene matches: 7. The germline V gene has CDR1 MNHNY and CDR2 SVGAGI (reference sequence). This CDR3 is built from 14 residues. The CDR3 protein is CASSPGQELYEQYF. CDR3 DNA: TGTGCCAGCAGTCCCGGACAGGAACTCTACGAGCAGTACTTC.

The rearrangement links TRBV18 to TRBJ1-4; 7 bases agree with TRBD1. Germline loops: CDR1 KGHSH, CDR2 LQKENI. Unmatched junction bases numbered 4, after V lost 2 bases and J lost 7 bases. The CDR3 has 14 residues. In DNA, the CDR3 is TGTGCCAGCTCACCATGGGACAGAACTGAAAAACTGTTTTTT. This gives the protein CASSPWDRTEKLFF.

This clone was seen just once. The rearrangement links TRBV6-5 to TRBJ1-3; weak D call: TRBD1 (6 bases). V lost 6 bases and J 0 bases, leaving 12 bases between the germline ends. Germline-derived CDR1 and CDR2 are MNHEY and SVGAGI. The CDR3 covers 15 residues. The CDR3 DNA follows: TGTGCCAGCAGCCGGACAGCCTCCTCTGGAAACACCATATATTTT. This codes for CASSRTASSGNTIYF.